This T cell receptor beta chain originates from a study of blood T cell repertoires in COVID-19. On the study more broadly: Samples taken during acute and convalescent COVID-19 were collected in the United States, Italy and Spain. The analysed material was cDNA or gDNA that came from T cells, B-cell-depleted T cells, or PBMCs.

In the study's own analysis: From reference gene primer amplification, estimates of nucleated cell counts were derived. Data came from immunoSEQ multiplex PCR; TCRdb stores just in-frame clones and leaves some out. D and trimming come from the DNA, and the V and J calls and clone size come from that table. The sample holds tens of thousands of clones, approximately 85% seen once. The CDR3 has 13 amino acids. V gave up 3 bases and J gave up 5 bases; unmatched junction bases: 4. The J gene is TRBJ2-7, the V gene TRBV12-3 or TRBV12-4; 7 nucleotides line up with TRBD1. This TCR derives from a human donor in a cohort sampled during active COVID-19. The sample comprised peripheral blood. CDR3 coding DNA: TGTGCCAGCAGTTTTGACAGGGCGCACGAGCAGTACTTC. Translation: CASSFDRAHEQYF.